These 20 T cell receptor beta chains originate from one sample sequenced in a study of T cell changes during pregnancy in multiple sclerosis. The method was immunoSEQ multiplex PCR; TCRdb's version includes in-frame clones alone and lacks a portion of them. The data contain 35,000 or so clones, about 91% of them singletons. Specimen: CD4+ T cells from peripheral blood mononuclear cells, collected after pregnancy. All receptors derive from a female donor with multiple sclerosis, enrolled in a pregnancy study.

In regard to this clone: At the DNA level, this CDR3 is encoded by other sequences in the same sample as well. CDR3 protein: CASSVASSSYEQYF. The CDR3 nucleotides read TGTGCCAGCAGCGTAGCCTCGAGCTCCTACGAGCAGTACTTC. The chain has TRBV9 and TRBJ2-7; D uncertain. This CDR3 region has 14 residues. The V end lost 0 bases, the J end lost 0 bases, and 7 bases lay between the germline ends. Germline V CDR1 and CDR2: SGDLS, YYNGEE. Full variable domain (rest looked up from reference TRBV9 and TRBJ2-7): DSGVTQTPKHLITATGQRVTLRCSPRSGDLSVYWYQQSLDQGLQFLIQYYNGEERAKGNILERFSAQQFPDLHSELNLSSLELGDSALYFCASSVASSSYEQYFGPGTRLTVT.

The gene calls are TRBV28 and TRBJ1-2, with 8 bases matching TRBD1. CDR1 is MDHEN, CDR2 SYDVKM, per germline. CDR3 size: 16 residues. V shed 5 bases and J 4 bases; nucleotides not matched to a gene: 12. The CDR3: CASSTTGQGRGYGYTF. In DNA form, the CDR3 reads TGTGCCAGCAGTACAACCGGACAGGGTAGGGGCTATGGCTACACCTTC.

The V gene is TRBV28, the J gene TRBJ1-2, with D perhaps matching TRBD1 (6 bases). The V end lost 4 bases, the J end lost 4 bases, and 16 bases lay between the germline ends. The CDR3 contains 15 residues. Germline V gene lookup returns CDR1 MDHEN and CDR2 SYDVKM. Here the CDR3 DNA reads TGTGCCAGCAGTTATGTGCAGGGAGGGGGCTATGGCTACACCTTC. Translated: CASSYVQGGGYGYTF.

This sequence joins TRBV19 and TRBJ2-7; D is possibly TRBD1 (6 bases). Per germline, CDR1 LNHDA and CDR2 SQIVND (reference sequence). V shed 2 bases and J shed 2 bases, with 13 bases lying between them. The CDR3 sequence is 15 residues long. The DNA of the CDR3 is TGTGCCAGTAGTATACAGGGGATAGGTCCCTACGAGCAGTACTTC. This translates into CASSIQGIGPYEQYF.

The genes are TRBV7-2 and TRBJ2-1; a weak D match, TRBD2 (6 bases). This CDR3 region has 14 residues. With 4 bases removed from V and 14 bases from J, the gap between germline ends came to 21 bases. The germline V gene has CDR1 SGHTA and CDR2 FQGNSA. The CDR3 nucleotides read TGTGCCAGCAGCTCCCGTGTAGGGGCGGGAAAGGAGTTCTTC. As protein: CASSSRVGAGKEFF.

The chain carries TRBV7-6 and TRBJ2-2; 8 bases match TRBD1. With 6 bases clipped from V and 5 bases from J, the junction kept 8 bases outside the gene matches. This CDR3 is 15 amino acids long. CDR1 is SGHVS and CDR2 is FNYEAQ in the germline V gene. The CDR3 is CASRDPDRETGELFF. As DNA, the CDR3 is TGTGCCAGCAGGGACCCGGACAGGGAAACCGGGGAGCTGTTTTTT.

The rearrangement links TRBV19 to TRBJ2-1; 10 positions match TRBD2. Trimming cost V 4 bases and J 1 base; bases outside gene matches: 4. The CDR3 loop spans 16 amino acids. CDR1 is LNHDA and CDR2 is SQIVND in the germline V gene (reference sequence). CDR3 nucleotides: TGTGCCAGTAGTAGCGGACTAGCGGCTTCCTACAATGAGCAGTTCTTC. It specifies CASSSGLAASYNEQFF. Full variable domain (rest looked up from reference TRBV19 and TRBJ2-1): DGGITQSPKYLFRKEGQNVTLSCEQNLNHDAMYWYRQDPGQGLRLIYYSQIVNDFQKGDIAEGYSVSREKKESFPLTVTSAQKNPTAFYLCASSSGLAASYNEQFFGPGTRLTVL.

The rearrangement links TRBV4-1 to TRBJ2-5, with 8 positions matching TRBD1. J lost 2 bases, V lost 0 bases, and 8 bases had no gene match. CDR3 length equals 17 residues. Germline CDR1 reads MGHRA; CDR2 reads YSYEKL. CDR3 in amino acids: CASSQDPPGQVQETQYF. The CDR3 DNA reads TGCGCCAGCAGCCAAGACCCTCCGGGACAGGTACAAGAGACCCAGTACTTC.

This chain uses TRBV5-1 with TRBJ2-7; weak D call: TRBD1 (6 bases). Trimming removed 0 bases from V and 5 bases from J, with 18 bases in between. CDR3 length: 16 residues. Germline lookup yields CDR1 SGHRS and CDR2 YFSETQ. CDR3 residues: CASSLARHRDQDEQYF. The CDR3 coding sequence is TGCGCCAGCAGCTTGGCTCGCCACAGGGACCAGGACGAGCAGTACTTC.

The chain carries TRBV27 and TRBJ2-4; 10 positions agree with TRBD2. Trimming took 2 bases from V and 3 from J; bases not matched to a gene: 4. This CDR3 comprises 16 residues. Germline V CDR1 and CDR2: MNHEY, SMNVEV (reference sequence). CDR3 protein: CASSLIAGGGKNIQYF. The CDR3 nucleotides read TGTGCCAGCAGTTTAATAGCGGGAGGCGGCAAAAACATTCAGTACTTC.

The gene calls are TRBV19 and TRBJ1-2; D call uncertain. The length of the CDR3 is 14 residues. V was pared by 10 bases and J by 2 bases, with 17 bases between. The germline gives CDR1 LNHDA, CDR2 SQIVND (reference sequence). CDR3 DNA sequence: TGTGCCACCCGGGAGAACGGGAGGAACTATGGCTACACCTTC. It yields the protein CATRENGRNYGYTF. Complete variable domain (other parts from reference TRBV19 and TRBJ1-2): DGGITQSPKYLFRKEGQNVTLSCEQNLNHDAMYWYRQDPGQGLRLIYYSQIVNDFQKGDIAEGYSVSREKKESFPLTVTSAQKNPTAFYLCATRENGRNYGYTFGSGTRLTVV.

The rearrangement uses TRBV6-6 and TRBJ2-1; perhaps TRBD1 as D (6 bases). CDR1 MNHNY and CDR2 SVGAGI come from the germline V gene (reference sequence). The CDR3 runs 12 residues. Trimming removed 5 bases from V and 10 bases from J, with 12 bases in between. The CDR3 DNA reads TGTGCCAGCAGTCCCGAGGGGACAGAGCAGTTCTTC. It codes for CASSPEGTEQFF.

The chain combines TRBV7-9 with TRBJ2-1; 8 bases line up with TRBD2. CDR1 and CDR2 from the germline V gene are SEHNR and FQNEAQ (reference sequence). The CDR3 sequence is 14 residues long. V lost 8 bases, J lost 7 bases, and 10 bases stayed unmatched. In DNA form, the CDR3 reads TGTGCCAGCCGCCCAAGCGGGAGAATTAATGAGCAGTTCTTC. Translated, it gives CASRPSGRINEQFF.

This sequence joins TRBV10-3 and TRBJ2-1, with D perhaps matching TRBD1 (5 bases). Germline CDR1 is ENHRY and CDR2 is SYGVKD. V lost 7 bases and J lost 2, with 12 bases in between. The CDR3 has 14 residues. CDR3 amino acids: CAIKDTAPYNEQFF. CDR3 coding DNA: TGTGCCATCAAGGACACCGCCCCCTACAATGAGCAGTTCTTC.

The genes are TRBV19 and TRBJ1-5; D unresolved. Trimming took off 3 bases at V and 5 bases at J, with 14 bases between the two ends. The CDR3 totals 15 residues. The germline V gene encodes CDR1 LNHDA and CDR2 SQIVND (reference sequence). The CDR3 spells CASSIPGRRDQPQHF. In nucleotides, the CDR3 is TGTGCCAGTAGTATCCCCGGGAGAAGGGATCAGCCCCAGCATTTT.

This sequence joins TRBV6-5 and TRBJ1-4; D remains unclear. The V gene's germline CDR1 is MNHEY and CDR2 SVGAGI. The CDR3 length is 13 residues. Trimming cost V 5 bases and J 12 bases, with 16 bases left between them. The CDR3 coding sequence is TGTGCCAGCAGTCAAGACTTGGACGGGGAACTGTTTTTT. Translation: CASSQDLDGELFF.

The chain couples TRBV6-5 to TRBJ1-2; D possibly corresponds to TRBD1 (5 bases). Trimming stripped 6 bases from V and 4 bases from J, with 9 bases between. Germline V gene lookup returns CDR1 MNHEY and CDR2 SVGAGI. This CDR3 comprises 12 residues. CDR3 DNA sequence: TGTGCCAGCAGCGGGGGTAGCTATGGCTACACCTTC. Its protein product is CASSGGSYGYTF.

The gene calls are TRBV5-1 and TRBJ1-4; 10 bases line up with TRBD1. The J segment lost 5 bases and the V segment lost 5 bases, leaving 9 bases of the junction unmatched. Germline V gene sequence: CDR1 SGHRS, CDR2 YFSETQ. This CDR3 has 16 residues. CDR3 amino acids: CASRTGGPWPNEKLFF. As DNA, the CDR3 is TGCGCCAGCAGGACAGGGGGCCCTTGGCCGAATGAAAAACTGTTTTTT. Looking up the rest from reference TRBV5-1 and TRBJ1-4 gives the full variable domain: KAGVTQTPRYLIKTRGQQVTLSCSPISGHRSVSWYQQTPGQGLQFLFEYFSETQRNKGNFPGRFSGRQFSNSRSEMNVSTLELGDSALYLCASRTGGPWPNEKLFFGSGTQLSVL.

The genes are TRBV6-1 and TRBJ2-7, with 8 bases fitting TRBD1. The length of the CDR3 is 12 residues. Germline CDR1 is MNHNS and CDR2 is SASEGT. V lost 6 bases to trimming and J lost 6 bases; unmatched junction nucleotides: 4. The CDR3 sequence is CASRDRAGEQYF. In nucleotides, the CDR3 is TGTGCCAGCAGGGACAGGGCCGGCGAGCAGTACTTC.

As DNA, the CDR3 is TGTGCCAGCAGTTTTGCTGGGCAGGGCGGTGATAAGGGGTATGGCTACACCTTC. Translation: CASSFAGQGGDKGYGYTF. The chain employs TRBV2 and TRBJ1-2; maybe TRBD1 (5 bases). The CDR3 covers 18 residues. Trimming stripped 5 bases from V and 5 bases from J, with 27 bases between. Germline-derived CDR1 and CDR2 are SNHLY and FYNNEI.